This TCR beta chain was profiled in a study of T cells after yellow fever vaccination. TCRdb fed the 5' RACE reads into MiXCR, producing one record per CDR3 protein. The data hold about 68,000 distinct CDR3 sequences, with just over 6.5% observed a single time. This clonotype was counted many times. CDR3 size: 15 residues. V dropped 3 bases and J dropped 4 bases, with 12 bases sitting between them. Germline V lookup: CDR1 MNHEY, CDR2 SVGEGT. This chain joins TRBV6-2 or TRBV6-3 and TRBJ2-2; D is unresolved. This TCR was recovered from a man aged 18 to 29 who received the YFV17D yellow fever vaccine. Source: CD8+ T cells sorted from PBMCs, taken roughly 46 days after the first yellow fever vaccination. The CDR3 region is CASSYFEAGTGELFF. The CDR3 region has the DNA TGTGCCAGCAGTTATTTCGAGGCAGGCACCGGGGAGCTGTTTTTT.